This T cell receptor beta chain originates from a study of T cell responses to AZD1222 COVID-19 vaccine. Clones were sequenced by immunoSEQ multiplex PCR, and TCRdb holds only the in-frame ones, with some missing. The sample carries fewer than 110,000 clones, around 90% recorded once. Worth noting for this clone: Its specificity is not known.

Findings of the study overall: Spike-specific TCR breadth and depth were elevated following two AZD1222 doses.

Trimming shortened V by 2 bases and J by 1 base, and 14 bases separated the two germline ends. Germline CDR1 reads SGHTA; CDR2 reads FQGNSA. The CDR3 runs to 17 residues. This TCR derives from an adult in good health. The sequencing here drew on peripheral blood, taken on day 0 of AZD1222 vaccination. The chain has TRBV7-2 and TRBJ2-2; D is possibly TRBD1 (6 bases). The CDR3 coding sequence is TGTGCCAGCAGCTTATTACCCCAGACAGGGAACACCGGGGAGCTGTTTTTT. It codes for CASSLLPQTGNTGELFF. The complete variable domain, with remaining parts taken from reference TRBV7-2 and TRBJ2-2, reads GAGVSQSPSNKVTEKGKDVELRCDPISGHTALYWYRQSLGQGLEFLIYFQGNSAPDKSGLPSDRFSAERTGGSVSTLTIQRTQQEDSAVYLCASSLLPQTGNTGELFFGEGSRLTVL.